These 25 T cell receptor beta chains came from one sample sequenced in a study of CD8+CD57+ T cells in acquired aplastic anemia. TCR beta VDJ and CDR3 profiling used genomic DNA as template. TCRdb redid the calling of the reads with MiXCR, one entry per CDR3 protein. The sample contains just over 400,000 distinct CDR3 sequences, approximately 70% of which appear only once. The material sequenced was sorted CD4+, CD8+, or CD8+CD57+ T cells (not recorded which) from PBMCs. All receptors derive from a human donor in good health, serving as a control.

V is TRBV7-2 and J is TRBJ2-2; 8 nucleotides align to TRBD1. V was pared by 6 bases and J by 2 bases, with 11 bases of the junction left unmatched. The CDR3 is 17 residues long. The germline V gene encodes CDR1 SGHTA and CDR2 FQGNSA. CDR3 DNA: TGTGCCAGCAGTTTTTCGACAGGGGTAGCCAACACCGGGGAGCTGTTTTTT. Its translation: CASSFSTGVANTGELFF.

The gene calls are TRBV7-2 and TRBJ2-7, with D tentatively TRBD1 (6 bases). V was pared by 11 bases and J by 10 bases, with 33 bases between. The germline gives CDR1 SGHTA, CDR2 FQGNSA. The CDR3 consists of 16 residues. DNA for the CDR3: TGTGCCGGCACCCGGGACAAATCCTACGAGCAGTACTACCAGTACTTC. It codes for CAGTRDKSYEQYYQYF. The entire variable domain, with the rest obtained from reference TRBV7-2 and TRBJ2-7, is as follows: GAGVSQSPSNKVTEKGKDVELRCDPISGHTALYWYRQSLGQGLEFLIYFQGNSAPDKSGLPSDRFSAERTGGSVSTLTIQRTQQEDSAVYLCAGTRDKSYEQYYQYFGPGTRLTVT.

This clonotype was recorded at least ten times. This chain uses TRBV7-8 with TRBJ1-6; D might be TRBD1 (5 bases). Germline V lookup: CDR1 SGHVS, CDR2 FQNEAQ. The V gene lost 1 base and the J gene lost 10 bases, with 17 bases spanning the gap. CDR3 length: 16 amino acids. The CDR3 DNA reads TGTGCCAGCAGCTTAGATCAATCAGGGAACGGCTCACCCCTCCACTTT. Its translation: CASSLDQSGNGSPLHF.

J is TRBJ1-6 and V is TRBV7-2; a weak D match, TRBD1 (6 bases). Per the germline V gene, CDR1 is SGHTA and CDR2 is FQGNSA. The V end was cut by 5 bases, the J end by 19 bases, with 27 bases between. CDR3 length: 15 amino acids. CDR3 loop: CASSLNGGAEAFFHF. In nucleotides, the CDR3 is TGTGCCAGCAGCCTAAACGGGGGCGCTGAAGCTTTCTTTCACTTT.

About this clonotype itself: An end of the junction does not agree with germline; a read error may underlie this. The CDR3 reads CASSDYRRADTGVF. DNA for the CDR3: TGTGCCAGCAGCGACTACAGGAGGGCGGACACCGGGGTCTTT. The chain is built from TRBV9 and TRBJ1-1; D is possibly TRBD1 (5 bases). Germline V gives CDR1 SGDLS, CDR2 YYNGEE. This CDR3 spans 14 amino acids.

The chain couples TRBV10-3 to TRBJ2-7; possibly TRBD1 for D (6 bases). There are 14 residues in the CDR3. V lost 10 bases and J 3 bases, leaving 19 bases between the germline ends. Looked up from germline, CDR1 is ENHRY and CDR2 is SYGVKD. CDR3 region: CATYPPTGGYEQYF. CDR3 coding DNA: TGTGCCACCTACCCCCCGACAGGAGGCTACGAGCAGTACTTC.

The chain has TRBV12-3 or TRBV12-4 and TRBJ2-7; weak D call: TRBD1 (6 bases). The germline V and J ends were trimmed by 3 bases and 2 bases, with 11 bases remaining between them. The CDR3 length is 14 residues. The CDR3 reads CASSLETGTYEQYF. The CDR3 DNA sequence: TGTGCCAGCAGTTTGGAGACAGGCACCTACGAGCAGTACTTC.

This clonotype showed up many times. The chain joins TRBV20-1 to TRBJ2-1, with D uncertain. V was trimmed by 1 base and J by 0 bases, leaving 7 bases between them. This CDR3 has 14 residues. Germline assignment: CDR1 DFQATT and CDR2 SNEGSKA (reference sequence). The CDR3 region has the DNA TGCAGTGCTAGAGTCCGGAGCTCCTACAATGAGCAGTTCTTC. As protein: CSARVRSSYNEQFF.

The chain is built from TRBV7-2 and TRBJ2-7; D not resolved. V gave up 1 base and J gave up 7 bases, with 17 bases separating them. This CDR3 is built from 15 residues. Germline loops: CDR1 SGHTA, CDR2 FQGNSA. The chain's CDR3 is CASSLGGGLYYEQYF. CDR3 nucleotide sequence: TGTGCCAGCAGCTTAGGCGGCGGCCTATACTATGAGCAGTACTTC.

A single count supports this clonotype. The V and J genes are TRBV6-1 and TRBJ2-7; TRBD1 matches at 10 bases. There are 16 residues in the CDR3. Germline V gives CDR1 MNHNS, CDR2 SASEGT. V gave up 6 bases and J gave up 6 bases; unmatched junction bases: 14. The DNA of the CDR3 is TGTGCCAGCAGGGCCCTAGGGGACAGGGGAGAGTTCGAGCAGTACTTC. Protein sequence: CASRALGDRGEFEQYF.

The CDR3 here is CASSPPGQGTGSPLHF. CDR3 in DNA: TGTGCCAGCAGCCCGCCGGGACAGGGAACGGGGTCACCCCTCCACTTT. The chain links TRBV5-6 to TRBJ1-6; 9 nucleotides align to TRBD1. This CDR3 region has 16 residues. The germline V gene has CDR1 SGHDT and CDR2 YYEEEE. The trim removed 4 bases at V and 10 bases at J, leaving 12 bases unmatched.

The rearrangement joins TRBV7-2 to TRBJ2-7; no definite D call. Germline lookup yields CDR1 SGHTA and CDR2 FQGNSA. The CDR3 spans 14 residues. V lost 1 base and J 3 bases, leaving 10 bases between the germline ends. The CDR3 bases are TGTGCCAGCAGCTTAGTCAGGCCGAACTACGAGCAGTACTTC. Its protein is CASSLVRPNYEQYF.

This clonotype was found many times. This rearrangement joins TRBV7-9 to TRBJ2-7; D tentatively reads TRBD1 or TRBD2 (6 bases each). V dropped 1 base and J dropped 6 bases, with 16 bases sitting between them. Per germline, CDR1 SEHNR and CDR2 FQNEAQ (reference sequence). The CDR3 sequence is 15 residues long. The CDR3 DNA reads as TGTGCCAGCAGCTTAGGCGCAGGGGCCGGGGGCGAGCAGTACTTC. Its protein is CASSLGAGAGGEQYF.

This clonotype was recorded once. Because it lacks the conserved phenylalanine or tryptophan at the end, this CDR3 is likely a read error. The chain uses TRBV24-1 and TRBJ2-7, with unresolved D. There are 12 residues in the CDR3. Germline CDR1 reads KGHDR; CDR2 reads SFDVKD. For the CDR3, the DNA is TGTGCCACCACGGATCTTTCCTACGGGCAGTACTCC. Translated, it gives CATTDLSYGQYS.

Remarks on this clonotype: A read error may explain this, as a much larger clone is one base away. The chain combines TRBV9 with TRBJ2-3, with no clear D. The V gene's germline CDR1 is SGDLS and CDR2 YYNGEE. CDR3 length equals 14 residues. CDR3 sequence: CASSVDWLVDAQYF. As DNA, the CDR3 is TGTGCCAGCAGCGTAGATTGGTTGGTAGATGCGCAGTATTTT.

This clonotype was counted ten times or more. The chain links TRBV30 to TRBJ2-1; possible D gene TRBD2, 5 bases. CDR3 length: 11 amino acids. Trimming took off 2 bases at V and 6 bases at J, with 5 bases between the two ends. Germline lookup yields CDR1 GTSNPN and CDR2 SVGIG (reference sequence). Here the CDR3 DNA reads TGTGCCTGGAGTCGGGGCAATGAGCAGTTCTTC. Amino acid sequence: CAWSRGNEQFF.

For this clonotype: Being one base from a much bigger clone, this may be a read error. The CDR3 reads CASSSQGTGAGGYIF. CDR3 nucleotide sequence: TGTGCCAGCAGTTCCCAGGGGACAGGGGCGGGTGGCTACATCTTC. J is TRBJ1-2 and V is TRBV12-3 or TRBV12-4; 10 positions agree with TRBD1. This CDR3 has 15 amino acids.

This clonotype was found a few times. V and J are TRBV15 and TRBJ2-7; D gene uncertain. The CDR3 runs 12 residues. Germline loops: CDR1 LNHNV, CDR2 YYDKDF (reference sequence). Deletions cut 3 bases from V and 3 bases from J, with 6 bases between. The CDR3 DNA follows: TGTGCCACCAGCAGGCAAGGCTACGAGCAGTACTTC. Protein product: CATSRQGYEQYF. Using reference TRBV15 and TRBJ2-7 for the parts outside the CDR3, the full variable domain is DAMVIQNPRYQVTQFGKPVTLSCSQTLNHNVMYWYQQKSSQAPKLLFHYYDKDFNNEADTPDNFQSRRPNTSFCFLDIRSPGLGDTAMYLCATSRQGYEQYFGPGTRLTVT.

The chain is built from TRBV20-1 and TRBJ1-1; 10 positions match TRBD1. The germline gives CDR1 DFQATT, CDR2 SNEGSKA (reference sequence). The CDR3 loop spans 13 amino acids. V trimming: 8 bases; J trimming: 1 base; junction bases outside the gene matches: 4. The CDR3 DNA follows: TGCAGTACCTGGGACAGGGGGAACACTGAAGCTTTCTTT. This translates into CSTWDRGNTEAFF.

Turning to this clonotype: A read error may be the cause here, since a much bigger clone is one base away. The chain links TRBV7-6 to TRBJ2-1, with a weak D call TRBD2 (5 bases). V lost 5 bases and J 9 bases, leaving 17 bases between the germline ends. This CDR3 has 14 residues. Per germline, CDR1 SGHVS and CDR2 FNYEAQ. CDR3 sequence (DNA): TGTGCCAGCAGCCTGACTGTACTAGGAACTGAGCAGTTCTTC. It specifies CASSLTVLGTEQFF. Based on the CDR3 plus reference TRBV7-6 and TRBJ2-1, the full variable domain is GAGVSQSPRYKVTKRGQDVALRCDPISGHVSLYWYRQALGQGPEFLTYFNYEAQQDKSGLPNDRFSAERPEGSISTLTIQRTEQRDSAMYRCASSLTVLGTEQFFGPGTRLTVL.

This CDR3 reads CASSQDVGRTAQFF. The CDR3 DNA sequence: TGTGCCAGCAGCCAAGATGTGGGCAGGACGGCGCAGTTCTTC. V gene TRBV4-2 combines with J gene TRBJ2-1; D call uncertain. The CDR3 totals 14 residues. The germline V gene has CDR1 LGHNA and CDR2 YNFKEQ. V lost 0 bases and J lost 12, with 15 bases in between.

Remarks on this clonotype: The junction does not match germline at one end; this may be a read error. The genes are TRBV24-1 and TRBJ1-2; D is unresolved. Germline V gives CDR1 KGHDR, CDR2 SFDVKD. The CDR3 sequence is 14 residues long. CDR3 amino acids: CATSDRRVAYGYTF. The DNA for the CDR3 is TGTGCTACCAGTGATAGGAGGGTGGCGTATGGCTACACCTTC.

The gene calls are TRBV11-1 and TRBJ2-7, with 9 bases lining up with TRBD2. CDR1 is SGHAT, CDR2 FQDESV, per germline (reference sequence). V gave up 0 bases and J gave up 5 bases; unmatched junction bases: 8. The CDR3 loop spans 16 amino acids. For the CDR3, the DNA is TGTGCCAGCAGCTTAGCGGTTCGCGGGGGGGCGAACGAGCAGTACTTC. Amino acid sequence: CASSLAVRGGANEQYF.

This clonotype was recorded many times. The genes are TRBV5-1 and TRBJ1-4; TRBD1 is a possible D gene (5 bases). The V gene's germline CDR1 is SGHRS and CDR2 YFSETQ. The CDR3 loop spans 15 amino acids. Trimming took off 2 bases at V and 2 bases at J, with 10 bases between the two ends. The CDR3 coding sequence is TGCGCCAGCAGCTTCTATCGGGGGACTAATGAAAAACTGTTTTTT. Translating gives CASSFYRGTNEKLFF.

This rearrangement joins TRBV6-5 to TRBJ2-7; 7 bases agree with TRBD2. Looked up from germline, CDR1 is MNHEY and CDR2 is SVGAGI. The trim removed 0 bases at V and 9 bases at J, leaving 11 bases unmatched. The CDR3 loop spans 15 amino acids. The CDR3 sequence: CASSYSNSGVYVQYF. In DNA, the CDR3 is TGTGCCAGCAGTTACTCGAACAGCGGGGTCTATGTGCAGTACTTC.